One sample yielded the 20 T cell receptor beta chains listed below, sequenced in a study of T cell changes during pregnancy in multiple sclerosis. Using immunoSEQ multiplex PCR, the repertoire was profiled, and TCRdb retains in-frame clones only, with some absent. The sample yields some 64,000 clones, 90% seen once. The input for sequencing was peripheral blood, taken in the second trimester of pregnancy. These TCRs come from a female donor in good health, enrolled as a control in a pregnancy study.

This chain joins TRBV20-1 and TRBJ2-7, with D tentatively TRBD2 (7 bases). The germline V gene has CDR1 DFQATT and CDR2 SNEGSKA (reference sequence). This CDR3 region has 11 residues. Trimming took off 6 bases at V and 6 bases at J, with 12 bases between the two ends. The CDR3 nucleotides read TGCAGTGCCCTGGGAGGGGGCGAGCAGTACTTC. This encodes CSALGGGEQYF.

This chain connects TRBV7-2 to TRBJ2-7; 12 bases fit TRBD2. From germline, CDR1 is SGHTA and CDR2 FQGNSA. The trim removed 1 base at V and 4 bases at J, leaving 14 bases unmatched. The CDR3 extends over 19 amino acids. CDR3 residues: CASSLENLRLAGAQYEQYF. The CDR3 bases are TGTGCCAGCAGCTTAGAAAACCTCCGACTAGCGGGAGCCCAATACGAGCAGTACTTC.

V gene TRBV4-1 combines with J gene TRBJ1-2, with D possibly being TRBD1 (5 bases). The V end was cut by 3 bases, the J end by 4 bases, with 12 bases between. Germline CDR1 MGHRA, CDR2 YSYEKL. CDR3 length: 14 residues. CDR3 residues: CASSQPTVPYGYTF. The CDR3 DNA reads TGCGCCAGCAGCCAGCCGACAGTTCCCTATGGCTACACCTTC.

CDR3 coding DNA: TGTGCCAGCAGTTATGACGGGGGGGCGGGTGAGCAGTTCTTC. This sequence encodes CASSYDGGAGEQFF. The V and J genes are TRBV6-5 and TRBJ2-1, with TRBD2 identical over 8 bases. Germline trimming cut 3 bases from V and 9 bases from J; bases unmatched to any gene: 7. This CDR3 has 14 residues. Germline V lookup: CDR1 MNHEY, CDR2 SVGAGI.

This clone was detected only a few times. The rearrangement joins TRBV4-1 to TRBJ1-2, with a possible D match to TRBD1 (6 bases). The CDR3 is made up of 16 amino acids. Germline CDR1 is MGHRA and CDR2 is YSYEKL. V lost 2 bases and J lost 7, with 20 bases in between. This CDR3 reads CASSQNVGQALGGYTF. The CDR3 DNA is TGCGCCAGCAGCCAAAACGTGGGACAAGCCTTAGGTGGCTACACCTTC.

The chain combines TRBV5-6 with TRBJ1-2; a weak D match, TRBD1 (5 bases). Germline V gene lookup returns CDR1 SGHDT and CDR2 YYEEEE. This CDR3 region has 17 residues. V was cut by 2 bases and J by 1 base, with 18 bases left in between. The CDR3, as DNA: TGTGCCAGCAGCTTACGGACCGAGGACATCTTTAACTATGGCTACACCTTC. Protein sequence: CASSLRTEDIFNYGYTF.

The CDR3: CASSASTGLFYEQYF. The DNA of the CDR3 is TGTGCCAGCAGCGCATCTACAGGGCTCTTCTACGAGCAGTACTTC. The genes are TRBV9 and TRBJ2-7, with D possibly matching TRBD1 (6 bases). CDR1 SGDLS and CDR2 YYNGEE come from the germline V gene. This CDR3 has 15 residues. Trimming cost V 3 bases and J 3 bases, with 16 bases left between them.

The CDR3 reads CASSQDAGSSYEQYF. Here the CDR3 DNA reads TGTGCCAGCAGCCAAGATGCGGGGAGCTCCTACGAGCAGTACTTC. The V gene is TRBV4-2, the J gene TRBJ2-7; D might be TRBD2 (6 bases). Germline lookup yields CDR1 LGHNA and CDR2 YNFKEQ. Deletions cut 0 bases from V and 0 bases from J, with 9 bases between. The CDR3 has 15 amino acids.

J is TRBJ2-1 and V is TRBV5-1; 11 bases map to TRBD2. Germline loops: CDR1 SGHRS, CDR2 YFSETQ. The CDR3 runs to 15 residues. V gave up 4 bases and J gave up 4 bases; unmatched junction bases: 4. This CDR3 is CASSGGTSGYNEQFF. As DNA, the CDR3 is TGCGCCAGCAGCGGAGGGACTAGCGGTTACAATGAGCAGTTCTTC.

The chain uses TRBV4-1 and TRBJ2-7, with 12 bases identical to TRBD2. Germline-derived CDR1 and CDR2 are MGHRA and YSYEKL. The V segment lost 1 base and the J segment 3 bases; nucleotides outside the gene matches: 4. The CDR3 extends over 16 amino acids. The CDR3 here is CASSQVSSGRVYEQYF. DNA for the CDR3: TGCGCCAGCAGCCAAGTGTCTAGCGGGAGGGTCTACGAGCAGTACTTC.

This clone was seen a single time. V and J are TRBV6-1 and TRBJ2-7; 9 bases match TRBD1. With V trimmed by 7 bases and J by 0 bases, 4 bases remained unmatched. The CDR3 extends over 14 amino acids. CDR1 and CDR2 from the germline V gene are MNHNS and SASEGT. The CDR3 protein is CASTRTGDSYEQYF. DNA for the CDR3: TGTGCCAGCACCCGGACAGGGGACTCCTACGAGCAGTACTTC.

The CDR3 DNA is TGTGCCAGCAGCTACCGGGGTACCGGGGAGCTGTTTTTT. It translates to CASSYRGTGELFF. The chain employs TRBV6-1 and TRBJ2-2; TRBD2 might be the D (5 bases). This CDR3 has 13 residues. Germline V CDR1 and CDR2: MNHNS, SASEGT. V dropped 6 bases and J dropped 5 bases, with 10 bases sitting between them.

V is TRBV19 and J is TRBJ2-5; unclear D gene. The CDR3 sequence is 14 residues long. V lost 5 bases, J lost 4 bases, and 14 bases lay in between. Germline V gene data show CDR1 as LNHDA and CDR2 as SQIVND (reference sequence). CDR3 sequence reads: CASSGSGPGETQYF. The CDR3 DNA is TGTGCCAGTAGTGGGTCAGGTCCAGGAGAGACCCAGTACTTC.

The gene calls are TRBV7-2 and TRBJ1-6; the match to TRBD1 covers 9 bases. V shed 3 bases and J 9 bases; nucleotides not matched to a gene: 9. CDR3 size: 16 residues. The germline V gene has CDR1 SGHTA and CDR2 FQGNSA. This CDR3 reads CASSLATGGSGSPLHF. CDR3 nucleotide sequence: TGTGCCAGCAGCTTGGCCACAGGGGGCTCAGGTTCACCCCTCCACTTT.

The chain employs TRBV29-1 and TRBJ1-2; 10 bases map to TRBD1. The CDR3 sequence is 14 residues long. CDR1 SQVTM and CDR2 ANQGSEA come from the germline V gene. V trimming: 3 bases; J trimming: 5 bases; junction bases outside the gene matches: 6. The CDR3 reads CSVDGTGAAYGYTF. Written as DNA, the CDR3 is TGCAGCGTTGATGGGACAGGGGCCGCTTATGGCTACACCTTC.

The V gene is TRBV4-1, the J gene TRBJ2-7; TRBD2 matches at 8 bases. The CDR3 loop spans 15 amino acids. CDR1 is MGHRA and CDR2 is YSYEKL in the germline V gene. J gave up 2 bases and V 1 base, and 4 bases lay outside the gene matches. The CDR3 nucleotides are TGCGCCAGCAGCCAAGGACTAGCGTCAACCTACGAGCAGTACTTC. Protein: CASSQGLASTYEQYF.

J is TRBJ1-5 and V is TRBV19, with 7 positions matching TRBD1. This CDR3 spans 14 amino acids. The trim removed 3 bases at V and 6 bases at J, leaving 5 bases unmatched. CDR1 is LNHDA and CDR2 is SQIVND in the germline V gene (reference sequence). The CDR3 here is CASSINRGGQPQHF. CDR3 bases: TGTGCCAGTAGTATTAACAGGGGAGGTCAGCCCCAGCATTTT. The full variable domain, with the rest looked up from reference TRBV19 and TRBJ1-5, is DGGITQSPKYLFRKEGQNVTLSCEQNLNHDAMYWYRQDPGQGLRLIYYSQIVNDFQKGDIAEGYSVSREKKESFPLTVTSAQKNPTAFYLCASSINRGGQPQHFGDGTRLSIL.

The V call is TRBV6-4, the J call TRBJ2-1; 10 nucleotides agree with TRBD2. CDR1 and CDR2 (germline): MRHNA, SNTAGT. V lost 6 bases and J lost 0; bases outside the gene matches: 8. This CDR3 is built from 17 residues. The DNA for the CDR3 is TGTGCCAGCAGCCCCGAGCTAGCGGGGGCCTCCTACAATGAGCAGTTCTTC. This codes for CASSPELAGASYNEQFF.

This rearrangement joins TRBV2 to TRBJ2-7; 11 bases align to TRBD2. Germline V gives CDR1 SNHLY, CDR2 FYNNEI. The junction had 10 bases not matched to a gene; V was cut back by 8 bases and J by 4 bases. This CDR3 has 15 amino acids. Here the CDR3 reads CASGLAGGAFYEQYF. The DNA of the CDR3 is TGTGCCAGCGGATTAGCGGGGGGGGCCTTTTACGAGCAGTACTTC. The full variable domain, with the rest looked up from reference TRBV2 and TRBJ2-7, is EPEVTQTPSHQVTQMGQEVILRCVPISNHLYFYWYRQILGQKVEFLVSFYNNEISEKSEIFDDQFSVERPDGSNFTLKIRSTKLEDSAMYFCASGLAGGAFYEQYFGPGTRLTVT.

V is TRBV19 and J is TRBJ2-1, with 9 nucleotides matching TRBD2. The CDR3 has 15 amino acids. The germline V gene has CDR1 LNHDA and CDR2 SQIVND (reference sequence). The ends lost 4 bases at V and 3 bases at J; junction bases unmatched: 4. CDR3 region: CASSTLAGFYNEQFF. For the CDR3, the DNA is TGTGCCAGTAGTACTCTAGCGGGGTTCTACAATGAGCAGTTCTTC. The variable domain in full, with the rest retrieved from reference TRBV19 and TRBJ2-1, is DGGITQSPKYLFRKEGQNVTLSCEQNLNHDAMYWYRQDPGQGLRLIYYSQIVNDFQKGDIAEGYSVSREKKESFPLTVTSAQKNPTAFYLCASSTLAGFYNEQFFGPGTRLTVL.